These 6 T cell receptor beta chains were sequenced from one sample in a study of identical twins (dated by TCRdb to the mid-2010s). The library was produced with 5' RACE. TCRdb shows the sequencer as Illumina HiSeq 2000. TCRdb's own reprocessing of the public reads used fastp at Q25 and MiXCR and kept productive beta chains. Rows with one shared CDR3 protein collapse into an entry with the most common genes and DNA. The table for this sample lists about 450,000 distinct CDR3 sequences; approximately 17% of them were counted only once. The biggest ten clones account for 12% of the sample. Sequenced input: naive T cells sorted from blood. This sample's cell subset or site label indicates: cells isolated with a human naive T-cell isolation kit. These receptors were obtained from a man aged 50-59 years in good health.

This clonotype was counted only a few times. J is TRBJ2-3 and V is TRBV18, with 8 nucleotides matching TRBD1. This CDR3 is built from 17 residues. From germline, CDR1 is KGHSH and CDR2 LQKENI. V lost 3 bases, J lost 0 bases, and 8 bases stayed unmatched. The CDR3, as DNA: TGTGCCAGCTCACCTCGGCTCGGGACAGGCAGCACAGATACGCAGTATTTT. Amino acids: CASSPRLGTGSTDTQYF. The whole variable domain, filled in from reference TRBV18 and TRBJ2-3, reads NAGVMQNPRHLVRRRGQEARLRCSPMKGHSHVYWYRQLPEEGLKFMVYLQKENIIDESGMPKERFSAEFPKEGPSILRIQQVVRGDSAAYFCASSPRLGTGSTDTQYFGPGTRLTVL.

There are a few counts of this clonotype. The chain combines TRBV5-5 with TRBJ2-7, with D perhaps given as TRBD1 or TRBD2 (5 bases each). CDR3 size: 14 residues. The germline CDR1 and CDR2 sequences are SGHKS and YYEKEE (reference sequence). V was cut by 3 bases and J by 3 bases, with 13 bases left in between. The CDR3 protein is CASSSRDGYYEQYF. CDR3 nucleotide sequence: TGTGCCAGCAGCTCCCGGGACGGGTACTACGAGCAGTACTTC.

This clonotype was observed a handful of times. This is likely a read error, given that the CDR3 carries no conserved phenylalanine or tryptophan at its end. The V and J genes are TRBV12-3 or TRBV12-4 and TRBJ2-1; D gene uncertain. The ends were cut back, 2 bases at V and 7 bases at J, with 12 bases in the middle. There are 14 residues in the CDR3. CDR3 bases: TGTGCCAGCAGTTTACAAGGTGTGAGAAATGAGCAGTTCCTC. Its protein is CASSLQGVRNEQFL.

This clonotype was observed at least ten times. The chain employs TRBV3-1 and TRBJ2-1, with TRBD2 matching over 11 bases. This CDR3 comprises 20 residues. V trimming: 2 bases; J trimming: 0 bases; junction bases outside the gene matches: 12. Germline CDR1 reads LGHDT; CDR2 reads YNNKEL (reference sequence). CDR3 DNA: TGTGCCAGCAGCCAATACTTCACCCAACTAGCGGGAGCCTCCTACAATGAGCAGTTCTTC. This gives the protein CASSQYFTQLAGASYNEQFF.

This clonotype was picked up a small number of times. The DNA for the CDR3 is TGCAGTGCTAGGGGGGTTCCGGGACAGGGCCACGAGCAGTACTTC. Translating gives CSARGVPGQGHEQYF. The chain employs TRBV20-1 and TRBJ2-7; 9 positions agree with TRBD1. This CDR3 comprises 15 residues. V trimming: 3 bases; J trimming: 5 bases; junction bases outside the gene matches: 11. Germline CDR1 is DFQATT and CDR2 is SNEGSKA (reference sequence).

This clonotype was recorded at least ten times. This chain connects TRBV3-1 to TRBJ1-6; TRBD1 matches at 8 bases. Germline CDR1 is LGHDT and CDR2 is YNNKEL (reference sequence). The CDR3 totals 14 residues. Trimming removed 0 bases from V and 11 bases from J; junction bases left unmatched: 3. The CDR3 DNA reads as TGTGCCAGCAGCCAAGAGGACAGGGAGACACCCCTCCACTTT. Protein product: CASSQEDRETPLHF.